This entry lists 19 T cell receptor beta chains sequenced from one sample in a study of cytomegalovirus exposure and HLA in healthy donors. The PCR had 60 Vbeta and 13 Jbeta primers. Clones were read by immunoSEQ multiplex PCR, and TCRdb kept only the in-frame ones, dropping some. This sample has around 150,000 clones; 60% to 80% occur once, and the top ten carry about 0.91%. What was sequenced was PBMCs. The receptor source for this set is a woman aged 50 to 65 in good health and CMV-seropositive.

Note on this clone: One end of the junction fails to match germline, which may point to a read error. This rearrangement joins TRBV7-7 to TRBJ2-3; 11 nucleotides line up with TRBD2. The CDR3 length is 14 residues. Germline V CDR1 and CDR2: SSHAT, FNYEAQ (reference sequence). CDR3 region: CASSPSGGTDTQYF. CDR3 DNA sequence: TGTGCTAGCAGTCCTAGCGGGGGGACAGATACGCAGTATTTT.

Of note for this clone: This sample includes further DNA sequences coding for the same CDR3. The chain links TRBV15 to TRBJ1-2; D not resolved. CDR1 LNHNV and CDR2 YYDKDF come from the germline V gene (reference sequence). Trimming took off 4 bases at V and 3 bases at J, with 9 bases between the two ends. CDR3 size: 13 residues. Here the CDR3 reads CATSTGEDYGYTF. The CDR3 DNA reads TGTGCCACCAGCACCGGGGAGGACTATGGCTACACCTTC.

This clone was counted only a few times. The chain is built from TRBV6-5 and TRBJ2-7, with D perhaps TRBD2 (6 bases). The V gene's germline CDR1 is MNHEY and CDR2 SVGAGI. V lost 2 bases and J lost 0, with 8 bases in between. The CDR3 contains 14 residues. In DNA, the CDR3 is TGTGCCAGCAGTTACGGCGGGAACTCCTACGAGCAGTACTTC. This codes for CASSYGGNSYEQYF.

J is TRBJ1-2 and V is TRBV7-9; D ambiguous. This CDR3 region has 15 residues. Germline lookup yields CDR1 SEHNR and CDR2 FQNEAQ (reference sequence). V lost 5 bases, J lost 3 bases, and 16 bases lay in between. The CDR3 DNA sequence: TGTGCCAGCAGCCCCCCGGAGGCAACCTACTATGGCTACACCTTC. This encodes CASSPPEATYYGYTF.

In the case of this clone: The same CDR3 also results from other DNA sequences found in this sample. V and J are TRBV6-5 and TRBJ1-2, with D perhaps TRBD1 (6 bases). Between the trimmed V and J ends, which lost 3 bases and 7 bases, there was a span of 12 bases. The CDR3 totals 13 residues. Per the germline V gene, CDR1 is MNHEY and CDR2 is SVGAGI. The DNA for the CDR3 is TGTGCCAGCAGTTATGGCCAGGGGATTGGCTACACCTTC. It specifies CASSYGQGIGYTF.

The J gene is TRBJ2-1, the V gene TRBV9; weak D call: TRBD2 (7 bases). V lost 4 bases to trimming and J lost 1 base, with 12 bases between them. Germline CDR1 is SGDLS and CDR2 is YYNGEE. The CDR3 is 15 residues long. The CDR3 is CASSSGRGSYNEQFF. The CDR3 DNA follows: TGTGCCAGCAGCTCAGGGAGGGGGTCCTACAATGAGCAGTTCTTC.

This clone was picked up a small number of times. As DNA, the CDR3 is TGTGCCAGCTCACCAATAGGACAGGGGAGCTCCTACAATGAGCAGTTCTTC. Residues: CASSPIGQGSSYNEQFF. The genes are TRBV18 and TRBJ2-1; 9 bases are a match to TRBD1. Losses at the gene ends were 2 bases for V and 0 bases for J; bases not matched to a gene: 5. CDR1 KGHSH and CDR2 LQKENI come from the germline V gene. The CDR3 is 17 amino acids.

The J gene is TRBJ2-5, the V gene TRBV7-2, with D uncertain. Germline values: CDR1 SGHTA, CDR2 FQGNSA. The V and J ends lost 2 bases and 4 bases respectively, with 5 bases between them. This CDR3 is 12 amino acids long. The CDR3 region is CASSLLVETQYF. CDR3 nucleotides: TGTGCCAGCAGCTTATTAGTAGAGACCCAGTACTTC.

The chain uses TRBV4-1 and TRBJ2-7; 11 bases agree with TRBD1. V lost 2 bases, J lost 5 bases, and 5 bases stayed unmatched. Germline assignment: CDR1 MGHRA and CDR2 YSYEKL. This CDR3 contains 15 residues. CDR3: CASSQRTGGFNEQYF. For the CDR3, the DNA is TGCGCCAGCAGCCAACGGACAGGGGGCTTCAACGAGCAGTACTTC.

V usage is TRBV5-1 and J usage is TRBJ2-5; 8 bases map to TRBD2. The J call is in doubt because the DNA end fits TRBJ2-7 better. Germline CDR1 is SGHRS and CDR2 is YFSETQ. The CDR3 totals 15 residues. DNA for the CDR3: TGCGCCAGCAGCTTGGTTTCGGGGGGGCCTTACGAGCAGTACTTC. Translated, it gives CASSLVSGGPYEQYF.

CDR3 region: CASSPLLLSEKLFF. DNA for the CDR3: TGTGCCAGTAGCCCACTCCTGCTTAGCGAAAAACTGTTTTTT. This sequence joins TRBV19 and TRBJ1-4; D not certain. V lost 6 bases and J lost 8, with 16 bases in between. This CDR3 has 14 residues. CDR1 and CDR2 from the germline V gene are LNHDA and SQIVND (reference sequence).

The chain is built from TRBV9 and TRBJ2-7; TRBD1 matches 10 bases. V was pared by 4 bases and J by 4 bases, with 14 bases of the junction left unmatched. The length of the CDR3 is 17 residues. Germline CDR1 and CDR2: SGDLS and YYNGEE. The CDR3 loop reads CASSPSIPGQGKYEQYF. In DNA, the CDR3 is TGTGCCAGCAGCCCATCCATCCCGGGACAGGGGAAGTACGAGCAGTACTTC.

This chain joins TRBV29-1 and TRBJ2-2; D is possibly TRBD1 (5 bases). The V and J ends lost 7 bases and 1 base respectively, with 13 bases between them. CDR3 length equals 14 residues. Germline V gene lookup returns CDR1 SQVTM and CDR2 ANQGSEA. The CDR3 here is CSATGPLNTGELFF. The CDR3 DNA sequence: TGCAGCGCAACAGGTCCCCTGAACACCGGGGAGCTGTTTTTT.

V and J are TRBV28 and TRBJ2-7; 16 bases line up with TRBD2. CDR3 length equals 17 residues. Looked up from germline, CDR1 is MDHEN and CDR2 is SYDVKM. Trimming at V came to 3 bases and at J to 0 bases, leaving 2 bases not matched to a gene. As DNA, the CDR3 is TGTGCCAGCAGTTTGGGACTAGCGGGGGGGAGCTCCTACGAGCAGTACTTC. Translation gives CASSLGLAGGSSYEQYF.

V usage is TRBV5-6 and J usage is TRBJ1-2, with 9 nucleotides matching TRBD1. This CDR3 has 14 residues. Trimming took 2 bases from V and 3 from J; bases not matched to a gene: 2. The germline V gene encodes CDR1 SGHDT and CDR2 YYEEEE. CDR3 in DNA: TGTGCCAGCAGCTTTAGGACAGGGGACTATGGCTACACCTTC. Translated, it gives CASSFRTGDYGYTF. The full variable domain, in which reference TRBV5-6 and TRBJ1-2 provide the parts outside the CDR3, is DAGVTQSPTHLIKTRGQQVTLRCSPKSGHDTVSWYQQALGQGPQFIFQYYEEEERQRGNFPDRFSGHQFPNYSSELNVNALLLGDSALYLCASSFRTGDYGYTFGSGTRLTVV.

This rearrangement joins TRBV7-8 to TRBJ2-1; TRBD2 might be the D (6 bases). The germline V gene has CDR1 SGHVS and CDR2 FQNEAQ. The CDR3 extends over 15 amino acids. V lost 3 bases, J lost 9 bases, and 18 bases lay in between. CDR3 amino acids: CASSFRRARYREQFF. The CDR3 DNA follows: TGTGCCAGCAGCTTCCGGAGGGCCCGTTATCGTGAGCAGTTCTTC.

V usage is TRBV5-1 and J usage is TRBJ1-6, with 9 bases fitting TRBD1. Germline V lookup: CDR1 SGHRS, CDR2 YFSETQ. This CDR3 contains 17 residues. The ends lost 5 bases at V and 8 bases at J; junction bases unmatched: 14. The CDR3 DNA follows: TGCGCCAGCAGTTTAACTCCCCCGGGACAGGGTGATTCACCCCTCCACTTT. Its translation: CASSLTPPGQGDSPLHF.

The chain recombines TRBV2 with TRBJ2-1; perhaps TRBD1 as D (6 bases). The germline V gene has CDR1 SNHLY and CDR2 FYNNEI. Trimming removed 5 bases at V and 5 bases at J, with 10 bases between. The CDR3 totals 13 residues. CDR3 nucleotide sequence: TGTGCCAGCAGTTTCGACAGGCACAATGAGCAGTTCTTC. It translates to CASSFDRHNEQFF.

The chain links TRBV9 to TRBJ1-1; no clear D. V was trimmed by 0 bases and J by 3 bases, leaving 12 bases between them. The CDR3 contains 15 residues. Germline V gene lookup returns CDR1 SGDLS and CDR2 YYNGEE. The DNA for the CDR3 is TGTGCCAGCAGCGTAGGCGAGGGCCGGTACACTGAAGCTTTCTTT. Encoded protein: CASSVGEGRYTEAFF.